This T cell receptor (beta chain) was identified in a study of blood T cell repertoires in COVID-19. Study details: T cells, B-cell-depleted T cells, or PBMCs supplied cDNA or gDNA.

The table came from immunoSEQ multiplex PCR; TCRdb's copy has only in-frame clones and leaves some out. This table holds approximately 150,000 clones, under 90% found once. This clone turned up a few times. CDR1 is SQVTM and CDR2 is ANQGSEA in the germline V gene. The CDR3 sequence is 12 residues long. Trimming cost V 6 bases and J 6 bases; bases outside gene matches: 4. Sequencing was carried out using peripheral blood. The source of this sequence is an elderly woman with acute or convalescent COVID-19. V and J are TRBV29-1 and TRBJ2-2; 7 positions agree with TRBD1. The CDR3 is CSVTGLAGELFF. The CDR3 DNA sequence: TGCAGCGTGACAGGGTTGGCCGGGGAGCTGTTTTTT.